Shown below are 15 T cell receptor beta chains from a single sample sequenced in a study of T cells in Graves' hyperthyroidism and ophthalmopathy. RNA transcripts gave rise to amplified TCR beta CDR3 regions. During a first-round RT-PCR of the TCR CDR3, the HTBI primer set was used. A single record per CDR3 protein comes from TCRdb applying MiXCR to the multiplex PCR reads. The profile shows 650,000 to 800,000 distinct CDR3 sequences, about 45% of them singletons. The sequenced material came from peripheral blood or thyroid tissue (not recorded which). The receptors stem from an adult man with Graves' disease, either hyperthyroidism or ophthalmopathy (not recorded which).

As for this clonotype: It may be a read error: a sequence one base away is much more abundant. The J gene is TRBJ2-6, the V gene TRBV6-1; D ambiguous. The V gene lost 6 bases and the J gene lost 0 bases, with 3 bases spanning the gap. Looked up from germline, CDR1 is MNHNS and CDR2 is SASEGT. The CDR3 consists of 13 residues. The CDR3: CASRNSGANVLTF. CDR3 DNA sequence: TGTGCCAGCAGAAACTCTGGGGCCAACGTCCTGACTTTC.

This clonotype occurred once. This chain links TRBV29-1 with TRBJ2-5; TRBD1 matches 10 bases. This CDR3 spans 13 amino acids. Germline V gene sequence: CDR1 SQVTM, CDR2 ANQGSEA. J lost 2 bases, V lost 8 bases, and 5 bases had no gene match. The CDR3 DNA follows: TGCAGCCCACCGGGACAGGGGCAAGAGACCCAGTACTTC. Residues: CSPPGQGQETQYF.

The rearrangement uses TRBV7-8 and TRBJ1-3; TRBD1 agrees at 10 bases. This CDR3 comprises 14 residues. CDR1 and CDR2 from the germline V gene are SGHVS and FQNEAQ. The CDR3 nucleotides read TGTGCTAGAGCGTCAGGACAGGGGGTGAACACCATATATTTT. Translated, it gives CARASGQGVNTIYF.

There are many counts of this clonotype. The J gene is TRBJ2-7, the V gene TRBV6-1, with D unclear. Per the germline V gene, CDR1 is MNHNS and CDR2 is SASEGT. The CDR3 sequence is 13 residues long. The V end lost 0 bases, the J end lost 4 bases, and 7 bases lay between the germline ends. In DNA, the CDR3 is TGTGCCAGCAGTGAAGCTAGGTCGTACGAGCAGTACTTC. This codes for CASSEARSYEQYF.

The chain employs TRBV15 and TRBJ2-5; TRBD1 matches 8 bases. Germline CDR1 is LNHNV and CDR2 is YYDKDF (reference sequence). CDR3 size: 17 residues. Trimming at V came to 3 bases and at J to 4 bases, leaving 13 bases not matched to a gene. CDR3 sequence: CATSSSSGTGGAETQYF. The DNA of the CDR3 is TGTGCCACCAGCAGCTCCTCCGGGACAGGAGGCGCAGAGACCCAGTACTTC.

The chain couples TRBV29-1 to TRBJ1-1, with D possibly matching TRBD1 (6 bases). The germline V gene encodes CDR1 SQVTM and CDR2 ANQGSEA. The V gene lost 6 bases and the J gene lost 9 bases, with 17 bases spanning the gap. The CDR3 has 12 amino acids. The CDR3 DNA reads TGCAGCGTCCGGGGGCCTAGCACAAAAGCTTTCTTT. Its protein is CSVRGPSTKAFF.

This clonotype was counted ten times or more. The chain uses TRBV7-9 and TRBJ2-5, with no clear D. The germline gives CDR1 SEHNR, CDR2 FQNEAQ (reference sequence). The ends were cut back, 4 bases at V and 5 bases at J, with 8 bases in the middle. This CDR3 comprises 12 residues. In DNA, the CDR3 is TGTGCCAGCAGCTCCTCCACGGAGACCCAGTACTTC. Protein sequence: CASSSSTETQYF.

This clonotype was recorded many times. V gene TRBV12-3 or TRBV12-4 combines with J gene TRBJ1-4; a weak D match, TRBD1 (5 bases). This CDR3 comprises 14 residues. V gave up 4 bases and J gave up 6 bases, with 12 bases separating them. The CDR3, as DNA: TGTGCCAGCAGTTCGGGACGAGGCGATGAAAAACTGTTTTTT. Translating gives CASSSGRGDEKLFF.

This clonotype was seen ten or more times. V usage is TRBV12-3 or TRBV12-4 and J usage is TRBJ1-2; 7 positions agree with TRBD1. The V gene end was trimmed by 6 bases and the J gene end by 3 bases; junction bases not matched to a gene: 4. The CDR3 spans 13 residues. The CDR3 here is CASSSTGDYGYTF. The CDR3 bases are TGTGCCAGCAGCTCCACAGGGGACTATGGCTACACCTTC.

Turning to this clonotype: Compared with germline, one end of the junction differs, possibly owing to a read error. The chain combines TRBV7-8 with TRBJ1-5; a possible D gene is TRBD1 (5 bases). Per the germline V gene, CDR1 is SGHVS and CDR2 is FQNEAQ. CDR3 length: 15 amino acids. In DNA form, the CDR3 reads TGCGCCAGCAGCCAACTGGCAGGGTCAAATCAGCTCCAGCATTTT. This encodes CASSQLAGSNQLQHF.

The rearrangement links TRBV20-1 to TRBJ2-5, with 8 bases matching TRBD1. Per the germline V gene, CDR1 is DFQATT and CDR2 is SNEGSKA (reference sequence). CDR3 size: 17 residues. Trimming took 0 bases from V and 4 from J; bases not matched to a gene: 13. The CDR3 DNA is TGCAGTGCTAGAGACCAAGGCGCCAGGGGGCTTGGAGAGACCCAGTACTTC. Residues: CSARDQGARGLGETQYF.

The chain combines TRBV4-1 with TRBJ1-3; D gene uncertain. CDR3 length: 15 amino acids. With 1 base removed from V and 0 bases from J, the gap between germline ends came to 7 bases. CDR1 is MGHRA, CDR2 YSYEKL, per germline. Here the CDR3 DNA reads TGCGCCAGCAGCCAAGTTGTCTCCTCTGGAAACACCATATATTTT. Amino acid sequence: CASSQVVSSGNTIYF.

V is TRBV19 and J is TRBJ1-3, with D maybe TRBD1 (6 bases). The V and J ends lost 5 bases and 4 bases respectively, with 15 bases between them. Germline loops: CDR1 LNHDA, CDR2 SQIVND (reference sequence). The CDR3 is 15 residues long. CDR3 residues: CASSVHREGGNTIYF. In DNA form, the CDR3 reads TGTGCCAGTAGTGTCCACAGGGAGGGCGGAAACACCATATATTTT. Based on the CDR3 plus reference TRBV19 and TRBJ1-3, the full variable domain is DGGITQSPKYLFRKEGQNVTLSCEQNLNHDAMYWYRQDPGQGLRLIYYSQIVNDFQKGDIAEGYSVSREKKESFPLTVTSAQKNPTAFYLCASSVHREGGNTIYFGEGSWLTVV.

This clonotype occurred many times. The V gene is TRBV25-1, the J gene TRBJ1-2; tentatively, D is TRBD1 (5 bases). CDR1 is MGHDK and CDR2 is SYGVNS in the germline V gene. The CDR3 has 16 residues. V was clipped by 0 bases and J by 4 bases, with 15 bases between them. The CDR3 spells CASSEYSTGTTYGYTF. CDR3 in DNA: TGTGCCAGCAGTGAATATAGCACAGGAACCACCTATGGCTACACCTTC.

This clonotype was observed a few times. The chain joins TRBV19 to TRBJ2-5; a weak D match, TRBD2 (7 bases). This CDR3 is 13 amino acids long. Germline CDR1 and CDR2: LNHDA and SQIVND (reference sequence). V lost 8 bases and J lost 4, with 14 bases in between. The CDR3 protein is CASARGRIETQYF. CDR3 nucleotides: TGTGCCAGTGCGCGGGGGCGCATAGAGACCCAGTACTTC.